These 13 T cell receptor beta chains share one sample of origin, sequenced in a study of PD-1 blockade in classical Hodgkin lymphoma (dated by TCRdb to 2019 to 2021). Reading the label with the study, this specimen's time point is: cycle 1 day 1 (C1D1), immediately before nivolumab initiation. All trial patients had relapsed after autologous stem cell transplantation, with cohorts A, B and C differing in prior brentuximab vedotin exposure. Preparation of the library involved the immunoSEQ multiplex PCR assay. Drawn from immuneACCESS, this table holds only the in-frame rearrangements with V and J called that TCRdb kept. Clones are partly lost; checked studies trace under half to an unresolved V gene and leave the rest unexplained. This sample holds about 97,000 clones; approximately 80% were observed only once. 12% of the sample rests with the top ten. Specimen: peripheral blood mononuclear cells (PBMCs), collected at baseline. The origin of the receptors is a human donor with classical Hodgkin lymphoma.

This clone was detected only once. Germline is not matched at one junction end, which may reflect a read error. The chain links TRBV5-1 to TRBJ2-7; D unresolved. Germline CDR1 SGHRS, CDR2 YFSETQ. CDR3 length: 14 residues. CDR3 region: CASSLGYTTYEQYF. CDR3 DNA sequence: TGCGCCAGCAGTTTGGGTTACACTACCTACGAGCAGTACTTC.

The rearrangement joins TRBV10-3 to TRBJ1-5, with TRBD1 as a possible D gene (5 bases). The germline V and J ends were trimmed by 6 bases and 2 bases, with 11 bases remaining between them. The CDR3 runs to 14 residues. CDR1 is ENHRY and CDR2 is SYGVKD in the germline V gene. CDR3 in amino acids: CAISNGGGNQPQHF. The CDR3 nucleotides are TGTGCCATCAGCAATGGGGGAGGCAATCAGCCCCAGCATTTT.

V usage is TRBV12-5 and J usage is TRBJ1-1; 8 bases map to TRBD1. The CDR3 runs 15 residues. Germline V gene sequence: CDR1 LGHNT, CDR2 FRNRAP. The trim removed 2 bases at V and 5 bases at J, leaving 7 bases unmatched. Written as DNA, the CDR3 is TGTGCTAGTGGTTTGTTGACAGGGGCGTATACTGAAGCTTTCTTT. Translated: CASGLLTGAYTEAFF. The complete variable domain, with remaining parts taken from reference TRBV12-5 and TRBJ1-1, reads DARVTQTPRHKVTEMGQEVTMRCQPILGHNTVFWYRQTMMQGLELLAYFRNRAPLDDSGMPKDRFSAEMPDATLATLKIQPSEPRDSAVYFCASGLLTGAYTEAFFGQGTRLTVV.

The chain combines TRBV7-2 with TRBJ2-7, with D perhaps matching TRBD1 (6 bases). Looked up from germline, CDR1 is SGHTA and CDR2 is FQGNSA. Between the trimmed V and J ends, which lost 5 bases and 3 bases, there was a span of 17 bases. The CDR3 loop spans 15 amino acids. The DNA for the CDR3 is TGTGCCAGCAGCCCATCGGGCACAGGGAGCTACGAGCAGTACTTC. This codes for CASSPSGTGSYEQYF.

This clone has a single count. The CDR3, as DNA: TGCAGCGTTGACGAAACATGGCCCTCGGCAAACTATGGCTACACCTTC. Protein product: CSVDETWPSANYGYTF. The chain is built from TRBV29-1 and TRBJ1-2; D is undetermined. The length of the CDR3 is 16 residues. With 3 bases removed from V and 2 bases from J, the gap between germline ends came to 19 bases. The germline V gene has CDR1 SQVTM and CDR2 ANQGSEA.

The genes are TRBV7-7 and TRBJ2-5; D possibly corresponds to TRBD2 (5 bases). Germline CDR1 reads SSHAT; CDR2 reads FNYEAQ (reference sequence). Trimming removed 0 bases at V and 4 bases at J, with 6 bases between. This CDR3 region has 13 residues. CDR3 protein: CASSLAEVETQYF. CDR3 bases: TGTGCCAGCAGCTTAGCGGAGGTAGAGACCCAGTACTTC.

The V gene is TRBV15, the J gene TRBJ2-5, with 13 bases aligning to TRBD2. Trimming took 8 bases from V and 1 from J; bases not matched to a gene: 13. The CDR3 contains 18 residues. CDR1 and CDR2 (germline): LNHNV, YYDKDF (reference sequence). The CDR3 spells CATWTAGLAGESQETQYF. The CDR3 coding sequence is TGTGCCACCTGGACCGCTGGACTAGCGGGAGAGTCCCAAGAGACCCAGTACTTC.

The chain couples TRBV11-2 to TRBJ1-1; D not certain. This CDR3 spans 17 amino acids. Trimming removed 0 bases from V and 1 base from J, with 15 bases in between. Germline V gene lookup returns CDR1 SGHAT and CDR2 FQNNGV. The CDR3 DNA is TGTGCCAGCAGCTTAGATCCTGTGGGTGGTCCGAACACTGAAGCTTTCTTT. Translated: CASSLDPVGGPNTEAFF.

This rearrangement joins TRBV5-5 to TRBJ2-2, with D possibly matching TRBD2 (5 bases). The germline V gene has CDR1 SGHKS and CDR2 YYEKEE (reference sequence). The V gene lost 2 bases and the J gene lost 1 base, with 6 bases spanning the gap. This CDR3 contains 14 residues. The CDR3 DNA reads as TGTGCCAGCAGCTTCCGGGAGAACACCGGGGAGCTGTTTTTT. Translating it yields CASSFRENTGELFF.

The CDR3 DNA reads TGTGCCAGCAGAGCGACAGGGGGAGATGAAAAACTGTTTTTT. Encoded protein: CASRATGGDEKLFF. This chain joins TRBV6-5 and TRBJ1-4; 9 nucleotides match TRBD1. CDR1 is MNHEY, CDR2 SVGAGI, per germline. With V trimmed by 6 bases and J by 6 bases, 5 bases remained unmatched. The CDR3 is made up of 14 amino acids.

This clone has more than one count but fewer than ten. The rearrangement joins TRBV2 to TRBJ1-1; D is unresolved. Germline V gene lookup returns CDR1 SNHLY and CDR2 FYNNEI. The CDR3 is made up of 13 amino acids. V lost 2 bases to trimming and J lost 0 bases, with 4 bases between them. The DNA for the CDR3 is TGTGCCAGCAGTGAATGGGTGAACACTGAAGCTTTCTTT. Protein product: CASSEWVNTEAFF.

The V and J genes are TRBV10-3 and TRBJ2-3, with D tentatively TRBD2 (6 bases). The CDR3 has 12 residues. Germline V gene sequence: CDR1 ENHRY, CDR2 SYGVKD. V was shortened by 0 bases and J by 9 bases, with 7 bases between the two germline ends. The CDR3 DNA follows: TGTGCCATCAGTGAGTCGGGGAGGACGCAGTATTTT. Translation gives CAISESGRTQYF.

This chain joins TRBV7-6 and TRBJ2-2; tentatively, D is TRBD2 (6 bases). This CDR3 has 16 amino acids. Germline loops: CDR1 SGHVS, CDR2 FNYEAQ. Trimming stripped 3 bases from V and 2 bases from J, with 13 bases between. The CDR3 bases are TGTGCCAGCAGCTTCCAGCTAGCGTCTAACACCGGGGAGCTGTTTTTT. This codes for CASSFQLASNTGELFF.